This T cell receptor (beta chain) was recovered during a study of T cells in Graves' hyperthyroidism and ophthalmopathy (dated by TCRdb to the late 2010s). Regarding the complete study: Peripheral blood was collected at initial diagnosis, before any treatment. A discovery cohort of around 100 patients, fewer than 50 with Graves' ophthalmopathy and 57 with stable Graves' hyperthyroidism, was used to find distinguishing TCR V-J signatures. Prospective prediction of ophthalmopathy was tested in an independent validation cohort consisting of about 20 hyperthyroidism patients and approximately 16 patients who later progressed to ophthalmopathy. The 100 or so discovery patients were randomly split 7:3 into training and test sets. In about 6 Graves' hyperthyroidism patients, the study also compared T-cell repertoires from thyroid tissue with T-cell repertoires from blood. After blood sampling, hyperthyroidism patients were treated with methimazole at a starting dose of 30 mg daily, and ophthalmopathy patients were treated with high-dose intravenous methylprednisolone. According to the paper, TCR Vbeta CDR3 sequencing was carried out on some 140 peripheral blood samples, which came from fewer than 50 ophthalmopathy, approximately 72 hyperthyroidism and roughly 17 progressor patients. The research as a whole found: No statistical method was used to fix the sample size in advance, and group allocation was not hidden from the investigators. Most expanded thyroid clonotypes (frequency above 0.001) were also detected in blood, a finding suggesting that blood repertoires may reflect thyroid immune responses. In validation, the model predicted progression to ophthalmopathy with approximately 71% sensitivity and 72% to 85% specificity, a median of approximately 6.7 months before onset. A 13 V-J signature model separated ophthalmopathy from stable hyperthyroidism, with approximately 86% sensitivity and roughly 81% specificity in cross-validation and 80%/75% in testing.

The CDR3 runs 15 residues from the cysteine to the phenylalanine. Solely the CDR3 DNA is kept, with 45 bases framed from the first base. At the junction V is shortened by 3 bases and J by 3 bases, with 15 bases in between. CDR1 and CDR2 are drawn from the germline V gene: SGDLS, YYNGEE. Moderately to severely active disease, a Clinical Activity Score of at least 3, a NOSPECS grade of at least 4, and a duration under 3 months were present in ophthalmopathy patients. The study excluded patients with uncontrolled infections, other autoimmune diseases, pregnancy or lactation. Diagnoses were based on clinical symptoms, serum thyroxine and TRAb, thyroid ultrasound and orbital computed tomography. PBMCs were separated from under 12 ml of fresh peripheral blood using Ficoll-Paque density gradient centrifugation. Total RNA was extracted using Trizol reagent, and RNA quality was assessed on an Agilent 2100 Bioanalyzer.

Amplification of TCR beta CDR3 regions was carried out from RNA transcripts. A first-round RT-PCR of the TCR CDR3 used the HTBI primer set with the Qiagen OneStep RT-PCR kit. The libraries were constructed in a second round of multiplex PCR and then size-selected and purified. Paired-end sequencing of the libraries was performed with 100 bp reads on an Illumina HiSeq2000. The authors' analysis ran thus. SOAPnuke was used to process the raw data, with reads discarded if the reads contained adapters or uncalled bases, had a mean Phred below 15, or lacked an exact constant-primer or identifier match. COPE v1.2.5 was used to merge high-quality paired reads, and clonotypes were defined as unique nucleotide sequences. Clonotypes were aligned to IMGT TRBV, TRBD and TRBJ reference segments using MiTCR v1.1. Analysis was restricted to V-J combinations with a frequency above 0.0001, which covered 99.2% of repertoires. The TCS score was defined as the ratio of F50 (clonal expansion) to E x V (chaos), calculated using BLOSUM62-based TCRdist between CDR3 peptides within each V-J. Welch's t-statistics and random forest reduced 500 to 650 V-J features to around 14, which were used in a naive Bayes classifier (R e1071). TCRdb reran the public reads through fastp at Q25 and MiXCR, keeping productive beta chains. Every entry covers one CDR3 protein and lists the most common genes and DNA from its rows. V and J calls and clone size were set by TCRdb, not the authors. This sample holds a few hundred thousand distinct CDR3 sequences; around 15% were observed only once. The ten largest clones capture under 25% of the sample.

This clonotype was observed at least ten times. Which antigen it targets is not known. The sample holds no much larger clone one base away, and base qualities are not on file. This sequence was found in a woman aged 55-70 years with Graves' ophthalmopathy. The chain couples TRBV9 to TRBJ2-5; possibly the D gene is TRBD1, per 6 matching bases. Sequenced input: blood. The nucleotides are TGTGCCAGCAGCGCAAGAGGGGGAGAGGAAGAGACCCAGTACTTC. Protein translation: CASSARGGEEETQYF.